This record looks at one T cell receptor beta chain sequence and its context. Its antigen is not identified. J lost 8 bases, V lost 6 bases, and 5 bases had no gene match. The CDR3 totals 13 residues. Germline V gene sequence: CDR1 MNHEY, CDR2 SVGEGT. This entry is derived from a study of T cell repertoires in cytomegalovirus infection. Study details: As its CMV epitopes, the study selected recently identified HLA-C-restricted and well-studied HLA-B-restricted targets. Carrying CMV and the relevant HLA type showed in public TCR beta signatures. Study-wide results and caveats: HLA-C-restricted CMV clonotypes gave the most frequent clonotype in two of eight donors. Summed frequency of public TCR beta families distinguished CMV carriers with the relevant HLA.

Via MiXCR, TCRdb re-called the reads, giving one row per CDR3 protein. This table has around 430,000 distinct CDR3 sequences, about 39% appearing once. J is TRBJ2-1 and V is TRBV6-2 or TRBV6-3; 9 bases fit TRBD1. The clonotype comes from a human donor in good health (CMV status not recorded). Some clones in this sample may be carry-over from other donors' samples. The sequencing here drew on cultured PBMCs, taken from culture after CMV antigen stimulation. CDR3 sequence reads: CASRGQGPDEQFF. Written as DNA, the CDR3 is TGTGCCAGCAGGGGACAGGGTCCCGATGAGCAGTTCTTC.